Below are 11 T cell receptor beta chains sequenced from a single sample in a study of shared T cell receptors in the human thymus. Using immunoSEQ multiplex PCR, the repertoire was profiled, and TCRdb retains in-frame clones only, with some absent. The table lists hundreds of thousands of clones, around 87% of them singletons, with roughly 0.0087% in the top ten. These data also formed part of another study, on human thymus T cells.

The specimen was thymocytes. These receptors were taken from a boy under three years old with a congenital heart defect.

This chain uses TRBV28 with TRBJ1-5; D not certain. The V end lost 5 bases, the J end lost 0 bases, and 17 bases lay between the germline ends. The germline CDR1 and CDR2 sequences are MDHEN and SYDVKM. The length of the CDR3 is 17 residues. The CDR3 DNA is TGTGCCAGCAGTCTGCACGAAGATAACTATAGCAATCAGCCCCAGCATTTT. Encoded protein: CASSLHEDNYSNQPQHF.

V is TRBV21-1 and J is TRBJ2-2; the table's D call, TRBD1, has no DNA check behind it. TRBV21-1 is given as a pseudogene. The CDR3 length is 15 residues. CDR3 DNA: TGTGCCAGCAGCATTAGGGGCCCGAACACCGGGGAGCTGTTTTTT. As protein: CASSIRGPNTGELFF.

This clone has more than one count but fewer than ten. CDR3 in amino acids: CAWRTSRDRVSTEQFF. The CDR3 DNA is TGTGCCTGGAGGACTAGCCGGGACAGGGTGTCTACCGAGCAGTTCTTC. This chain connects TRBV30 to TRBJ2-1, with TRBD1 matching over 9 bases. There are 16 residues in the CDR3. In germline, CDR1 is GTSNPN, CDR2 SVGIG (reference sequence). V shed 3 bases, J shed 10 bases, and the junction held 16 bases outside the gene matches.

The chain joins TRBV13 to TRBJ1-2, with 7 nucleotides matching TRBD1. Looked up from germline, CDR1 is PRHDT and CDR2 is FYEKMQ (reference sequence). V trimming: 5 bases; J trimming: 5 bases; junction bases outside the gene matches: 2. The CDR3 is made up of 12 amino acids. CDR3 in DNA: TGTGCCAGCAGCGCGGGACAGTATGGCTACACCTTC. Protein: CASSAGQYGYTF. The full variable domain, in which reference TRBV13 and TRBJ1-2 provide the parts outside the CDR3, is AAGVIQSPRHLIKEKRETATLKCYPIPRHDTVYWYQQGPGQDPQFLISFYEKMQSDKGSIPDRFSAQQFSDYHSELNMSSLELGDSALYFCASSAGQYGYTFGSGTRLTVV.

V usage is TRBV5-4 and J usage is TRBJ1-1; tentatively, D is TRBD1 (6 bases). CDR1 is SGHNT, CDR2 YYREEE, per germline (reference sequence). This CDR3 comprises 15 residues. Trimming left V 1 base short and J 0 bases short, with 10 bases between. CDR3 amino acids: CASSLRGQLNTEAFF. The CDR3 DNA sequence: TGTGCCAGCAGCTTGAGGGGACAATTGAACACTGAAGCTTTCTTT.

The V gene is TRBV14, the J gene TRBJ2-5; D gene uncertain. The germline CDR1 and CDR2 sequences are SGHDN and FVKESK. The germline V and J ends were trimmed by 4 bases and 3 bases, with 27 bases remaining between them. The length of the CDR3 is 19 residues. This chain's CDR3 is CASSPQLEGIGLPEETQYF. The DNA for the CDR3 is TGTGCCAGCAGCCCCCAGCTAGAAGGTATTGGCCTTCCTGAAGAGACCCAGTACTTC.

This chain uses TRBV28 with TRBJ1-5, with TRBD1 as a possible D gene (6 bases). From germline, CDR1 is MDHEN and CDR2 SYDVKM. There are 16 residues in the CDR3. Trimming cost V 6 bases and J 6 bases, with 21 bases left between them. The CDR3 nucleotides read TGTGCCAGCAGCCCCCAGGGGCGCGGAAAGCTTCAGCCCCAGCATTTT. As protein: CASSPQGRGKLQPQHF.

This CDR3 reads CASSLNRHPGSDTQYF. The CDR3 DNA follows: TGTGCCAGCAGCTTAAACAGACACCCAGGGTCAGATACGCAGTATTTT. The chain links TRBV7-9 to TRBJ2-3; TRBD1 might be the D (5 bases). The germline gives CDR1 SEHNR, CDR2 FQNEAQ (reference sequence). Trimming took off 2 bases at V and 4 bases at J, with 16 bases between the two ends. CDR3 size: 16 residues. Full variable domain (missing parts from reference TRBV7-9 and TRBJ2-3): DTGVSQNPRHKITKRGQNVTFRCDPISEHNRLYWYRQTLGQGPEFLTYFQNEAQLEKSRLLSDRFSAERPKGSFSTLEIQRTEQGDSAMYLCASSLNRHPGSDTQYFGPGTRLTVL.

The CDR3 loop is CSVELAAGANVLTF. For the CDR3, the DNA is TGCAGCGTTGAGTTAGCAGCTGGGGCCAACGTCCTGACTTTC. The chain is built from TRBV29-1 and TRBJ2-6; no reliable D call. This CDR3 region has 14 residues. V lost 3 bases and J lost 2, with 8 bases in between. Germline values: CDR1 SQVTM, CDR2 ANQGSEA.

The chain combines TRBV19 with TRBJ1-2; unclear D gene. Germline V gives CDR1 LNHDA, CDR2 SQIVND (reference sequence). CDR3 length: 13 residues. V was trimmed by 1 base and J by 4 bases, leaving 7 bases between them. The CDR3 loop is CASSIVDSYGYTF. CDR3 DNA sequence: TGTGCCAGTAGTATAGTTGACTCCTATGGCTACACCTTC. The whole variable domain, remainder taken from reference TRBV19 and TRBJ1-2, is DGGITQSPKYLFRKEGQNVTLSCEQNLNHDAMYWYRQDPGQGLRLIYYSQIVNDFQKGDIAEGYSVSREKKESFPLTVTSAQKNPTAFYLCASSIVDSYGYTFGSGTRLTVV.

The sample holds one count of this clone. The chain carries TRBV6-5 and TRBJ2-3; 7 bases agree with TRBD1. The CDR3 loop spans 14 amino acids. Losses at the gene ends were 6 bases for V and 2 bases for J; bases not matched to a gene: 5. CDR1 MNHEY and CDR2 SVGAGI come from the germline V gene. The CDR3 sequence is CASSTGETTDTQYF. CDR3 nucleotides: TGTGCCAGCAGCACAGGGGAGACCACAGATACGCAGTATTTT.